Each of the 20 T cell receptor beta chains below was sequenced from the same sample in a study of T cell responses to AZD1222 COVID-19 vaccine. Data came from immunoSEQ multiplex PCR; TCRdb stores just in-frame clones and leaves some out. The sample lists 150,000 to 200,000 clones, 85% to 90% occurring once. This sample comprised peripheral blood, obtained on day 0 of AZD1222 vaccination. These receptors came from an adult in good health.

J is TRBJ1-2 and V is TRBV5-6, with unresolved D. The V end was cut by 1 base, the J end by 5 bases, with 12 bases between. The CDR3 extends over 14 amino acids. Germline assignment: CDR1 SGHDT and CDR2 YYEEEE. The CDR3 region is CASSLSRTVYGYTF. Written as DNA, the CDR3 is TGTGCCAGCAGCTTGTCTCGGACGGTTTATGGCTACACCTTC.

The chain carries TRBV7-2 and TRBJ1-4; D might be TRBD1 (5 bases). The germline gives CDR1 SGHTA, CDR2 FQGNSA. The CDR3 covers 14 residues. Deletions cut 3 bases from V and 5 bases from J, with 10 bases between. The CDR3 region has the DNA TGTGCCAGCAGCTTTGCCGGGGGGAATGAAAAACTGTTTTTT. It codes for CASSFAGGNEKLFF.

This clone came up a few times. V and J are TRBV7-9 and TRBJ2-7, with D possibly being TRBD1 (6 bases). CDR3 length: 12 amino acids. Germline V gene data show CDR1 as SEHNR and CDR2 as FQNEAQ (reference sequence). V lost 4 bases and J lost 4, with 8 bases in between. CDR3 residues: CASSSQGYEQYF. The CDR3 bases are TGTGCCAGCAGCTCCCAGGGGTACGAGCAGTACTTC. Based on the CDR3 plus reference TRBV7-9 and TRBJ2-7, the full variable domain is DTGVSQNPRHKITKRGQNVTFRCDPISEHNRLYWYRQTLGQGPEFLTYFQNEAQLEKSRLLSDRFSAERPKGSFSTLEIQRTEQGDSAMYLCASSSQGYEQYFGPGTRLTVT.

The V and J genes are TRBV30 and TRBJ1-3, with D unclear. This CDR3 comprises 11 residues. Trimming shortened V by 2 bases and J by 3 bases, and 2 bases separated the two germline ends. Germline CDR1 GTSNPN, CDR2 SVGIG (reference sequence). The CDR3 DNA reads as TGTGCCTGGAGTTTTGGAAACACCATATATTTT. Amino acids: CAWSFGNTIYF.

The genes are TRBV5-1 and TRBJ2-1; the match to TRBD2 covers 7 bases. The trim removed 2 bases at V and 7 bases at J, leaving 9 bases unmatched. Germline lookup yields CDR1 SGHRS and CDR2 YFSETQ. The CDR3 sequence is 15 residues long. DNA of the CDR3: TGCGCCAGCAGCTTCTCTGTGGGAGGGACGAATGAGCAGTTCTTC. Residues: CASSFSVGGTNEQFF.

As DNA, the CDR3 is TGTGCCAGCAGGACCGGGACTAGCGGGACATATACGCAGTATTTT. Translated, it gives CASRTGTSGTYTQYF. The chain couples TRBV6-5 to TRBJ2-3, with 13 bases identical to TRBD2. The germline V gene encodes CDR1 MNHEY and CDR2 SVGAGI. This CDR3 region has 15 residues. V dropped 6 bases and J dropped 7; count of bases not matched to a gene: 7.

A word on this clone: The junction and the germline gene differ at one end; a read error may be behind it. V usage is TRBV7-2 and J usage is TRBJ2-5, with D perhaps matching TRBD1 (6 bases). Looked up from germline, CDR1 is SGHTA and CDR2 is FQGNSA. CDR3 length: 14 amino acids. CDR3 nucleotide sequence: TGTGCCAGCAGCTCTGGACAGCTCCAAGAGGCCCAGTACTTC. The encoded protein is CASSSGQLQEAQYF.

The chain has TRBV5-8 and TRBJ2-5; no definite D call. Trimming pared 3 bases from V and 5 bases from J, leaving 11 bases between. Germline V gene lookup returns CDR1 SGHTS and CDR2 YDEGEE. The CDR3 contains 13 residues. This CDR3 is CASSSQLRETQYF. The CDR3 nucleotides read TGTGCCAGCAGCTCTCAACTGCGGGAGACCCAGTACTTC.

The chain links TRBV7-8 to TRBJ2-7, with 8 nucleotides matching TRBD2. CDR1 and CDR2 from the germline V gene are SGHVS and FQNEAQ. V lost 1 base, J lost 3 bases, and 2 bases stayed unmatched. This CDR3 has 14 amino acids. The CDR3 here is CASSLDAGGYEQYF. CDR3 DNA sequence: TGTGCCAGCAGCTTAGATGCGGGAGGCTACGAGCAGTACTTC.

The chain links TRBV27 to TRBJ1-6; D call uncertain. V was pared by 3 bases and J by 8 bases, with 11 bases between. CDR3 size: 14 residues. The germline gives CDR1 MNHEY, CDR2 SMNVEV (reference sequence). DNA for the CDR3: TGTGCCAGCAGTTTGAGGGTAGTGGATTCACCCCTCCACTTT. Protein product: CASSLRVVDSPLHF.

This chain uses TRBV9 with TRBJ2-5; 7 bases are a match to TRBD2. This CDR3 comprises 17 residues. Germline CDR1 reads SGDLS; CDR2 reads YYNGEE. Trimming cost V 0 bases and J 0 bases; bases outside gene matches: 8. The CDR3 here is CASSVGVRLADQETQYF. In nucleotides, the CDR3 is TGTGCCAGCAGCGTAGGAGTTCGGCTAGCGGACCAAGAGACCCAGTACTTC.

The chain links TRBV30 to TRBJ1-2, with 7 bases matching TRBD1. This CDR3 contains 15 residues. Losses at the gene ends were 5 bases for V and 3 bases for J; bases not matched to a gene: 12. The germline V gene encodes CDR1 GTSNPN and CDR2 SVGIG (reference sequence). The CDR3 nucleotides read TGTGCCTGGGCCCCTCGGGACAGCGCTCACTATGGCTACACCTTC. Its translation is CAWAPRDSAHYGYTF.

The V gene is TRBV4-1, the J gene TRBJ2-3; tentatively, D is TRBD2 (6 bases). Trimming removed 4 bases at V and 5 bases at J, with 16 bases between. The CDR3 is 15 amino acids. Germline V gives CDR1 MGHRA, CDR2 YSYEKL. The CDR3 region is CASSRGGFGGDTQYF. As DNA, the CDR3 is TGCGCCAGCAGCCGAGGAGGGTTTGGGGGAGATACGCAGTATTTT.

V and J are TRBV11-2 and TRBJ2-7, with 7 bases identical to TRBD2. From germline, CDR1 is SGHAT and CDR2 FQNNGV. The junction had 14 bases not matched to a gene; V was cut back by 6 bases and J by 3 bases. The CDR3 sequence is 16 residues long. In DNA, the CDR3 is TGTGCCAGCAGATCATTAGGACGGACGGGGGGCTACGAGCAGTACTTC. Protein sequence: CASRSLGRTGGYEQYF.

This chain connects TRBV4-3 to TRBJ2-7; D not certain. Trimming removed 0 bases at V and 0 bases at J, with 12 bases between. The CDR3 is made up of 16 amino acids. CDR1 is LGHNA, CDR2 YSLEER, per germline. The CDR3 protein is CASSQDYSVLSYEQYF. In DNA form, the CDR3 reads TGCGCCAGCAGCCAAGATTACAGCGTGCTCTCCTACGAGCAGTACTTC.

The chain recombines TRBV10-3 with TRBJ2-7, with TRBD1 identical over 7 bases. The CDR3 contains 14 residues. The germline gives CDR1 ENHRY, CDR2 SYGVKD. V lost 9 bases, J lost 0 bases, and 8 bases stayed unmatched. The CDR3 nucleotides read TGTGCCATAGGGACAGCTGAGATCTCCTACGAGCAGTACTTC. Encoded protein: CAIGTAEISYEQYF.

Here the CDR3 DNA reads TGTGCCAGCAGCCTTAGATACGGCAGGGGTGGTAATGAAAAACTGTTTTTT. Its protein is CASSLRYGRGGNEKLFF. V gene TRBV3-1 (or the pseudogene TRBV3-2) combines with J gene TRBJ1-4, with a weak D call TRBD1 (6 bases). Between the trimmed V and J ends, which lost 4 bases and 4 bases, there was a span of 19 bases. The germline V gene has CDR1 LGHDT and CDR2 YNNKEL (reference sequence). This CDR3 spans 17 amino acids.

The rearrangement uses TRBV5-6 and TRBJ1-5; D call uncertain. CDR3 length: 13 amino acids. The germline V gene has CDR1 SGHDT and CDR2 YYEEEE. V lost 0 bases, J lost 5 bases, and 6 bases lay in between. The CDR3 loop reads CASSLAPDQPQHF. The CDR3 DNA reads as TGTGCCAGCAGCTTGGCCCCCGATCAGCCCCAGCATTTT.

This chain links TRBV7-2 with TRBJ1-5; D possibly corresponds to TRBD1 (6 bases). The CDR3 has 15 amino acids. The germline V gene encodes CDR1 SGHTA and CDR2 FQGNSA. Trimming took off 1 base at V and 9 bases at J, with 16 bases between the two ends. The CDR3, as DNA: TGTGCCAGCAGCTTAGTTGGTCTACCCAGGGGGCCCCAGCATTTT. This sequence encodes CASSLVGLPRGPQHF. The entire variable domain, with the rest obtained from reference TRBV7-2 and TRBJ1-5, is as follows: GAGVSQSPSNKVTEKGKDVELRCDPISGHTALYWYRQSLGQGLEFLIYFQGNSAPDKSGLPSDRFSAERTGGSVSTLTIQRTQQEDSAVYLCASSLVGLPRGPQHFGDGTRLSIL.

The chain is built from TRBV7-9 and TRBJ2-1; TRBD1 aligns across 9 bases. Trimming took 3 bases from V and 3 from J; bases not matched to a gene: 3. Germline values: CDR1 SEHNR, CDR2 FQNEAQ (reference sequence). The CDR3 is made up of 15 amino acids. CDR3 DNA: TGTGCCAGCAGCTTTACGGGACAGGGCTACAATGAGCAGTTCTTC. Protein sequence: CASSFTGQGYNEQFF. Supplemented by reference TRBV7-9 and TRBJ2-1, the full variable domain reads DTGVSQNPRHKITKRGQNVTFRCDPISEHNRLYWYRQTLGQGPEFLTYFQNEAQLEKSRLLSDRFSAERPKGSFSTLEIQRTEQGDSAMYLCASSFTGQGYNEQFFGPGTRLTVL.